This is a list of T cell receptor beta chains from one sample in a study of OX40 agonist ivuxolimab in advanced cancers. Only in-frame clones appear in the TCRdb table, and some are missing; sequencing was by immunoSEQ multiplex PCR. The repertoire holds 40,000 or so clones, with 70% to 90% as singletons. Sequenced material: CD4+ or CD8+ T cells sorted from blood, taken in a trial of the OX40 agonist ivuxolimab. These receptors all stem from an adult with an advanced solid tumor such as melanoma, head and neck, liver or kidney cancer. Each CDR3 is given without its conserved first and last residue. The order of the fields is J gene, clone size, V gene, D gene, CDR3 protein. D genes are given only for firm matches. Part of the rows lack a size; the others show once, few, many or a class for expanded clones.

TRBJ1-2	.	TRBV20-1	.	SVYDGYT
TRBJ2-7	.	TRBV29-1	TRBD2	SVVAGGPYEQY
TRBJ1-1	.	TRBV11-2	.	ASSLNRGPRGTEAF
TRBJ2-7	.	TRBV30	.	AWEGLHSSNEQY
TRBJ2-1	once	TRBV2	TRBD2	ASSVGTRGVNEQF
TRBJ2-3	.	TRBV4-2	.	ASSQGSRAAGDTQY
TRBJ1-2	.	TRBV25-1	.	ASSEFGRVRSGYT
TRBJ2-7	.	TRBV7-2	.	ASSPLGEQY
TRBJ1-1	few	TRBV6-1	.	ASSELGNTEAF
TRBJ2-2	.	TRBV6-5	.	ASRAIDTGELF
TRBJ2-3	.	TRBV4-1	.	ASSQESTVGRTDTQY
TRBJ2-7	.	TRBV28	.	ASSPPGFYEQY
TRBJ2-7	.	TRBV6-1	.	ASSEANLFYEQY
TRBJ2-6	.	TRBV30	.	AWSVGGSGANVLT
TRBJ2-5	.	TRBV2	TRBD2	ASSERAGGPPETQY
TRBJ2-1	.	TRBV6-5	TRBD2	ASSQLAGGGNEQF
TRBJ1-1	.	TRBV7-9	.	ASSLAVRAPEAF
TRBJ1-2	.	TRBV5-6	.	ASSLGQAWGLYGYT
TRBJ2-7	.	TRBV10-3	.	AISGLRTEEQY
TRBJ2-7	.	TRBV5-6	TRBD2	ASSPTSGRAYEQY
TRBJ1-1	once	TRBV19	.	AIGGLGAEAF
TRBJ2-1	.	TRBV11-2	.	ASSSPPGAADEQF
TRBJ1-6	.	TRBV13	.	ASNTGNSPLH
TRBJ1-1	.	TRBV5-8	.	ASSFRLRGVKDTEAF
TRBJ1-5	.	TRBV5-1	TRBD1	ASSLVPGGNQPQH
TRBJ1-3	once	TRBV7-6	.	ASSESRVGNTIY
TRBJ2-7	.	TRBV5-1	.	ASSSSGPWEQY
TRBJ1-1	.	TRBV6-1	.	ASSEFEVPRHGAF
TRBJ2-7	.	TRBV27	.	ASSLFAGIYEQY
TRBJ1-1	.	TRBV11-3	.	ASSFTGGDTEAF
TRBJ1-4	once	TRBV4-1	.	ASSPMRASTNEKLF
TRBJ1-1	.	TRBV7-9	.	ASSLPLVPEAF
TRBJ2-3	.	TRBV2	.	ASSEGGEPTDTQY
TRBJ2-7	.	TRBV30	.	AWSRRGTYEQY
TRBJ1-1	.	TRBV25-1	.	ASSEGKVSEAF
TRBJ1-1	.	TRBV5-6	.	ASSWGPGDTEAF
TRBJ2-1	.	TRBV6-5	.	ASTTVGDEQF
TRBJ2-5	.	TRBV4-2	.	ASSQEPPHRETQY
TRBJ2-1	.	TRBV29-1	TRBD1	SVKGASNNEQF
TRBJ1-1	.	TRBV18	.	ASSHTWGADGRTEAF
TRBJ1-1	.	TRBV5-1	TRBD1	ASSSGAGGFEAF
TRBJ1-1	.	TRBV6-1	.	ASTSQGPLNTEAF
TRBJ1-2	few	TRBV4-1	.	ASSPWDTDYGYT
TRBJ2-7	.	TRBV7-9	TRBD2	ASSTTWTSPHEQY
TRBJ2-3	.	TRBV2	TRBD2	ASTRGGTSGTDTQY
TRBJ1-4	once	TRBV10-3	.	AISESTGPRREKLF
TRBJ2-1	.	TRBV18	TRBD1	ASSPPFQDRELSSYNEQF
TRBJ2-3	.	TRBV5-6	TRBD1	ASSFDQGAIDTQY
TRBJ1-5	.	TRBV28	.	ASTDPGWQPQH
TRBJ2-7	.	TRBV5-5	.	ASSFSGEWPYEQY
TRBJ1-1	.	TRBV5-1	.	ASSLETPGRIEAF
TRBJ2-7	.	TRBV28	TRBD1	ASTPGQEIYEQY
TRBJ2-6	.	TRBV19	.	ASSTSLNRETGANVLT